This TCR beta chain is from a study of T cells in Graves' hyperthyroidism and ophthalmopathy. Study-level points and caveats: Classification by a 13 V-J model distinguished ophthalmopathy from stable hyperthyroidism.

This clonotype was counted ten times or more. Its antigen is unknown. With 5 bases removed from V and 0 bases from J, the gap between germline ends came to 11 bases. The CDR3 sequence is 15 residues long. Germline assignment: CDR1 MDHEN and CDR2 SYDVKM. Patients aged 18 to 65 with hyperthyroidism were newly diagnosed, with duration under 2 months. The TCR beta CDR3 regions underwent amplification using RNA transcripts as the source. The primer set for the first-round RT-PCR of the TCR CDR3 was HTBI. TCRdb analysed the multiplex PCR reads with MiXCR anew, one entry per CDR3 protein. The sample lists over 200,000 distinct CDR3 sequences, about a sixth occurring once.

This clonotype originated in a man aged 35 to 55 with Graves' hyperthyroidism. This chain links TRBV28 with TRBJ2-1, with D hard to call. The sample consisted of blood. The CDR3 spells CASSPGDSSYNEQFF. In DNA, the CDR3 is TGTGCCAGCAGTCCTGGAGATTCCTCCTACAATGAGCAGTTCTTC.